The 20 T cell receptor beta chains listed next were all sequenced from one sample in a study of blood T cell repertoires in COVID-19 (dated by TCRdb to 2019 to 2021). Library preparation was by the immunoSEQ multiplex PCR assay. Drawn from immuneACCESS, this table holds only the in-frame rearrangements with V and J called that TCRdb kept. Clones are partly lost; checked studies trace under half to an unresolved V gene and leave the rest unexplained. This sample is represented by some 140,000 clones; roughly four fifths of them were singletons. The ten most abundant clones make up 18% of the sample. Material: PBMCs or T cells enriched from blood (not recorded which). These receptors were taken from a man aged 25-45 years who had recovered from COVID-19.

The V gene is TRBV6-5, the J gene TRBJ1-4, with D unclear. The CDR3 has 16 amino acids. Looked up from germline, CDR1 is MNHEY and CDR2 is SVGAGI. Trimming pared 0 bases from V and 0 bases from J, leaving 8 bases between. The CDR3 spells CASSYSSGATNEKLFF. Here the CDR3 DNA reads TGTGCCAGCAGTTACTCGAGTGGTGCAACTAATGAAAAACTGTTTTTT.

The genes are TRBV19 and TRBJ2-3; 13 nucleotides align to TRBD2. The length of the CDR3 is 16 residues. With V trimmed by 5 bases and J by 2 bases, 4 bases remained unmatched. The germline gives CDR1 LNHDA, CDR2 SQIVND (reference sequence). In DNA, the CDR3 is TGTGCCAGTAGTGCGACTAGCGGGGGGTTCACAGATACGCAGTATTTT. Translation: CASSATSGGFTDTQYF. Drawing the rest from reference TRBV19 and TRBJ2-3, the complete variable domain is DGGITQSPKYLFRKEGQNVTLSCEQNLNHDAMYWYRQDPGQGLRLIYYSQIVNDFQKGDIAEGYSVSREKKESFPLTVTSAQKNPTAFYLCASSATSGGFTDTQYFGPGTRLTVL.

V usage is TRBV24-1 and J usage is TRBJ2-1, with 9 positions matching TRBD2. V dropped 7 bases and J dropped 6; count of bases not matched to a gene: 6. The CDR3 runs to 14 residues. Germline V gene lookup returns CDR1 KGHDR and CDR2 SFDVKD. The CDR3 reads CATSSGTSINEQFF. Here the CDR3 DNA reads TGTGCCACCAGCTCCGGGACTAGCATCAATGAGCAGTTCTTC.

This chain joins TRBV2 and TRBJ1-2; tentatively, D is TRBD1 (6 bases). The CDR3 extends over 13 amino acids. The V end lost 7 bases, the J end lost 4 bases, and 13 bases lay between the germline ends. Germline V gene data show CDR1 as SNHLY and CDR2 as FYNNEI. CDR3 sequence: CASKEDRGYGYTF. The CDR3 nucleotides are TGTGCCAGCAAGGAGGACAGAGGCTATGGCTACACCTTC.

This clone occurred once. The chain uses TRBV5-1 and TRBJ1-1; 7 nucleotides match TRBD1. The germline V gene encodes CDR1 SGHRS and CDR2 YFSETQ. The CDR3 loop spans 15 amino acids. V shed 4 bases and J 6 bases; nucleotides not matched to a gene: 12. The CDR3 region is CASSASQGGIAEAFF. Written as DNA, the CDR3 is TGCGCCAGCAGCGCTTCGCAGGGGGGAATCGCTGAAGCTTTCTTT.

The rearrangement uses TRBV23-1 and TRBJ1-5; 9 positions match TRBD1. TRBV23-1 has ORF status, its function being uncertain. The CDR3 consists of 15 residues. Trimming removed 8 bases from V and 2 bases from J; junction bases left unmatched: 7. DNA for the CDR3: TGCGCCAGCTGGGGACAGGGTGGATGCAATCAGCCCCAGCATTTT. This translates into CASWGQGGCNQPQHF.

The genes are TRBV18 and TRBJ2-2; the match to TRBD1 covers 8 bases. Losses at the gene ends were 2 bases for V and 0 bases for J; bases not matched to a gene: 5. The CDR3 length is 17 residues. Germline-derived CDR1 and CDR2 are KGHSH and LQKENI. CDR3 residues: CASSPLGQAANTGELFF. CDR3 DNA sequence: TGTGCCAGCTCACCATTGGGACAGGCCGCGAACACCGGGGAGCTGTTTTTT.

This sequence joins TRBV30 and TRBJ2-3; D uncertain. Trimming cost V 5 bases and J 5 bases, with 11 bases left between them. CDR1 GTSNPN and CDR2 SVGIG come from the germline V gene (reference sequence). The CDR3 spans 12 residues. The CDR3 sequence: CAWASLRDTQYF. The CDR3 nucleotides read TGTGCCTGGGCTTCCCTCCGAGATACGCAGTATTTT.

The CDR3 nucleotides read TGTGCCAGCAGCTTGGTCAGGGGCACTGAAGCTTTCTTT. This sequence encodes CASSLVRGTEAFF. The genes are TRBV13 and TRBJ1-1; D is possibly TRBD1 (6 bases). Germline loops: CDR1 PRHDT, CDR2 FYEKMQ (reference sequence). The CDR3 spans 13 residues. V lost 3 bases, J lost 4 bases, and 9 bases lay in between. Full variable domain (outside the CDR3, taken from reference TRBV13 and TRBJ1-1): AAGVIQSPRHLIKEKRETATLKCYPIPRHDTVYWYQQGPGQDPQFLISFYEKMQSDKGSIPDRFSAQQFSDYHSELNMSSLELGDSALYFCASSLVRGTEAFFGQGTRLTVV.

V gene TRBV12-5 combines with J gene TRBJ1-6; D gene ambiguous. The CDR3 loop spans 13 amino acids. The ends were cut back, 1 base at V and 14 bases at J, with 12 bases in the middle. Germline-derived CDR1 and CDR2 are LGHNT and FRNRAP. Written as DNA, the CDR3 is TGTGCTAGTGGTTTGGGGTCCCACAAGTCCCTCCACTTT. Protein: CASGLGSHKSLHF.

The chain recombines TRBV2 with TRBJ2-7, with 12 bases identical to TRBD2. CDR3 length: 17 amino acids. CDR1 SNHLY and CDR2 FYNNEI come from the germline V gene. V gave up 1 base and J gave up 3 bases; unmatched junction bases: 7. The CDR3 bases are TGTGCCAGCAGTGAAGTGGTCCTAGCGGGGGGGGACTACGAGCAGTACTTC. Protein: CASSEVVLAGGDYEQYF.

The chain links TRBV5-1 to TRBJ2-1, with 9 nucleotides matching TRBD1. V shed 0 bases, J shed 7 bases, and the junction held 8 bases outside the gene matches. The CDR3 runs 16 residues. In germline, CDR1 is SGHRS, CDR2 YFSETQ. The CDR3 bases are TGCGCCAGCAGCTTGGGAGACAGGGGGTTTAATAATGAGCAGTTCTTC. Encoded protein: CASSLGDRGFNNEQFF. Full variable domain (missing parts from reference TRBV5-1 and TRBJ2-1): KAGVTQTPRYLIKTRGQQVTLSCSPISGHRSVSWYQQTPGQGLQFLFEYFSETQRNKGNFPGRFSGRQFSNSRSEMNVSTLELGDSALYLCASSLGDRGFNNEQFFGPGTRLTVL.

This chain uses TRBV5-1 with TRBJ1-3; D may be TRBD1 (6 bases). This CDR3 spans 14 amino acids. V was pared by 4 bases and J by 2 bases, with 10 bases between. Germline V CDR1 and CDR2: SGHRS, YFSETQ. Here the CDR3 DNA reads TGCGCCAGCAGCCTGGACAGAACTGGAAACACCATATATTTT. Translated: CASSLDRTGNTIYF.

The chain employs TRBV3-1 (or the pseudogene TRBV3-2) and TRBJ2-2, with a weak D call TRBD2 (5 bases). CDR3 length: 15 residues. From germline, CDR1 is LGHDT and CDR2 YNNKEL (reference sequence). V dropped 1 base and J dropped 4 bases, with 10 bases sitting between them. CDR3 DNA: TGTGCCAGCAGCCAAGGAGCCCGGGGCACCGGGGAGCTGTTTTTT. This codes for CASSQGARGTGELFF.

The genes are TRBV10-1 and TRBJ2-1; D remains unclear. Germline V gene lookup returns CDR1 WNHNN and CDR2 SYGVQD (reference sequence). The CDR3 spans 13 residues. The V and J ends lost 6 bases and 9 bases respectively, with 15 bases between them. Here the CDR3 reads CASSQNQRSEQFF. Here the CDR3 DNA reads TGCGCCAGCAGCCAGAACCAAAGGAGTGAGCAGTTCTTC.

This clone was observed a few times. The chain uses TRBV19 and TRBJ2-2; D unresolved. The CDR3 covers 14 residues. Germline-derived CDR1 and CDR2 are LNHDA and SQIVND (reference sequence). The V end lost 3 bases, the J end lost 1 base, and 6 bases lay between the germline ends. The CDR3 DNA reads as TGTGCCAGTAGTATCCGAGTGAACACCGGGGAGCTGTTTTTT. Its translation: CASSIRVNTGELFF.

The chain recombines TRBV13 with TRBJ1-2, with TRBD1 matching over 7 bases. The ends lost 4 bases at V and 0 bases at J; junction bases unmatched: 8. The CDR3 runs to 16 residues. Per germline, CDR1 PRHDT and CDR2 FYEKMQ (reference sequence). The CDR3 coding sequence is TGTGCCAGCAGCTACGACAGGGAAGAAGCTAACTATGGCTACACCTTC. This gives the protein CASSYDREEANYGYTF. Based on the CDR3 plus reference TRBV13 and TRBJ1-2, the full variable domain is AAGVIQSPRHLIKEKRETATLKCYPIPRHDTVYWYQQGPGQDPQFLISFYEKMQSDKGSIPDRFSAQQFSDYHSELNMSSLELGDSALYFCASSYDREEANYGYTFGSGTRLTVV.

The V and J genes are TRBV29-1 and TRBJ2-1; D not resolved. V was clipped by 6 bases and J by 0 bases, with 9 bases between them. The CDR3 consists of 13 residues. Germline V gene sequence: CDR1 SQVTM, CDR2 ANQGSEA. The CDR3 bases are TGCAGCGTCAGGCCCAGCTCCTACAATGAGCAGTTCTTC. Its translation is CSVRPSSYNEQFF.

DNA for the CDR3: TGTGCCTGGAGCCCGGGACAGGGGGCAAACATTCAGTACTTC. Protein sequence: CAWSPGQGANIQYF. The chain carries TRBV30 and TRBJ2-4; 12 positions agree with TRBD1. V dropped 3 bases and J dropped 6; count of bases not matched to a gene: 3. CDR1 is GTSNPN, CDR2 SVGIG, per germline (reference sequence). The CDR3 is 14 residues long.

This clone was detected only once. The chain recombines TRBV4-1 with TRBJ2-5; 9 bases fit TRBD2. There are 15 residues in the CDR3. The J segment lost 1 base and the V segment lost 4 bases, leaving 4 bases of the junction unmatched. Per germline, CDR1 MGHRA and CDR2 YSYEKL. The chain's CDR3 is CASSPLAGRQETQYF. The CDR3 DNA reads TGCGCCAGCAGCCCGCTAGCGGGGCGCCAAGAGACCCAGTACTTC.